The rows below give T cell receptor beta chains drawn from one sample of a study of technical replicates of blood from a handful of donors. Assay used: immunoSEQ multiplex PCR; TCRdb lists only in-frame clones, some missing. The profile shows 80,000 or so clones, 98% of them singletons. Sequenced sample: T cells isolated from PBMCs. Receptors were obtained from a human donor in good health. Each CDR3 is given with its conserved first and last residue. The D gene is left open where the match is weak.

J gene,D gene,V gene,CDR3 protein,CDR3 DNA
TRBJ2-1,TRBD2,TRBV13,CASSQGSGRAFEQFF,TGTGCCAGCAGCCAGGGTAGCGGGAGGGCCTTTGAGCAGTTCTTC
TRBJ1-3,TRBD1,TRBV25-1,CASSPQGLNGNTIYF,TGTGCCAGCAGCCCACAGGGGCTAAATGGAAACACCATATATTTT
TRBJ2-2,NA,TRBV6-4,CASSDGPLRSGELFF,TGTGCCAGCAGTGACGGCCCCTTGAGGAGCGGGGAGCTGTTTTTT
TRBJ2-1,TRBD2,TRBV7-9,CASSGGRAAYNEQFF,TGTGCCAGCAGCGGCGGGAGGGCCGCCTACAATGAGCAGTTCTTC
TRBJ2-1,TRBD2,TRBV4-1,CASSQVLILAGANEQFF,TGCGCCAGCAGCCAAGTCCTAATACTAGCGGGAGCCAATGAGCAGTTCTTC
TRBJ2-7,TRBD1,TRBV6-1,CASSVTGTGFEQYF,TGTGCCAGCAGTGTGACCGGGACAGGGTTCGAGCAGTACTTC
TRBJ2-7,TRBD1,TRBV27,CASSRLQGAYEQYF,TGTGCCAGCAGTCGTCTCCAGGGGGCCTACGAGCAGTACTTC
TRBJ2-7,TRBD2,TRBV4-2,CASRQDTTSIAYEQYF,TGTGCCAGCAGACAGGACACGACTAGCATTGCCTACGAGCAGTACTTC
TRBJ1-1,NA,TRBV5-1,CASSNGQGYTEAFF,TGCGCCAGCAGTAACGGTCAGGGGTACACTGAAGCTTTCTTT
TRBJ2-7,TRBD1,TRBV11-2,CASSLVLGQGRSYEQYF,TGTGCCAGCAGCTTGGTCCTAGGACAGGGGAGGTCCTACGAGCAGTACTTC
TRBJ2-2,NA,TRBV11-2,CASSSLEWDTGELFF,TGTGCCAGCAGCTCGCTAGAATGGGACACCGGGGAGCTGTTTTTT
TRBJ2-5,TRBD2,TRBV29-1,CSVEDLSGEETQYF,TGCAGCGTTGAAGATCTGAGCGGGGAAGAGACCCAGTACTTC
TRBJ2-5,NA,TRBV4-1,CASSQGGPAGLQETQYF,TGCGCCAGCAGCCAAGGCGGGCCTGCCGGATTACAAGAGACCCAGTACTTC